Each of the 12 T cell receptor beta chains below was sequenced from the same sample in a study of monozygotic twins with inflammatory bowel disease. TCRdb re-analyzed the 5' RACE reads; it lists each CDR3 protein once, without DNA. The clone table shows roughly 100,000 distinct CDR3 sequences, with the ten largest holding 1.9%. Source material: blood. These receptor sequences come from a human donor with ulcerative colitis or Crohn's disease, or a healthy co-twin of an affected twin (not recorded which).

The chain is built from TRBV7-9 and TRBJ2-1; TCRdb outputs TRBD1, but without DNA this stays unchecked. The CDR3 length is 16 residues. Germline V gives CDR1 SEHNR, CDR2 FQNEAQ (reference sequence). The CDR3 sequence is CASSLDGYRGMGEQFF.

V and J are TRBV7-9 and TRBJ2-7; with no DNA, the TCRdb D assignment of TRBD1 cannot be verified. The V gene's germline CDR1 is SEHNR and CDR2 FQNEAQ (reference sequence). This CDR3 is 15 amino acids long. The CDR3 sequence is CASSLTDRGRYEQYF.

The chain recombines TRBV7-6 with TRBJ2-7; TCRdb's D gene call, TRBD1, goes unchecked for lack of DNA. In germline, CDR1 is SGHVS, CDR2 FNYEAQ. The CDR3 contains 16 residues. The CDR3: CASSLASPGPTAEQYF.

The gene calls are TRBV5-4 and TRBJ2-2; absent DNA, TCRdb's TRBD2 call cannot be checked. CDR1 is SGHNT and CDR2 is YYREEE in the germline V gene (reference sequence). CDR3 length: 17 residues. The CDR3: CASSEGTSGRGTGELFF.

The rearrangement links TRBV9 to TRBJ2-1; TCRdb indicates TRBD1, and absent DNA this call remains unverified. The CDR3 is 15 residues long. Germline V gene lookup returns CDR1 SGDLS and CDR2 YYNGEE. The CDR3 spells CASSPRDRGLNEQFF.

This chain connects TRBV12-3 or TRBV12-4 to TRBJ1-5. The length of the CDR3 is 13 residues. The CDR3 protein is CASSLVYNQPQHF.

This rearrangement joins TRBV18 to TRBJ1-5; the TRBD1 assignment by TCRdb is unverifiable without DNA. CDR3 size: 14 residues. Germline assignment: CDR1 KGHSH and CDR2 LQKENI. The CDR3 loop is CASSPAQGNQPQHF.

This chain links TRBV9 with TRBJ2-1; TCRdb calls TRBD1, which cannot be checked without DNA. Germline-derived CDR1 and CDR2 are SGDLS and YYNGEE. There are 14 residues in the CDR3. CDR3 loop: CASSVEEQGVEQFF.

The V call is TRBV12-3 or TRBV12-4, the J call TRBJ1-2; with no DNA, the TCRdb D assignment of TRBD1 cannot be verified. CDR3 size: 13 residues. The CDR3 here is CASSLPGNYGYTF.

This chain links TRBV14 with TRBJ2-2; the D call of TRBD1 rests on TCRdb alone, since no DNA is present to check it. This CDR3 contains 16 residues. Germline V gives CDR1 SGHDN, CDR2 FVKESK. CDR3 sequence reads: CASSPGQLANTGELFF.

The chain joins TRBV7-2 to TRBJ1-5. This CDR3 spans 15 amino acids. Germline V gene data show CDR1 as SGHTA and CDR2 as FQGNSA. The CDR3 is CASSLEVGSWQPQHF.

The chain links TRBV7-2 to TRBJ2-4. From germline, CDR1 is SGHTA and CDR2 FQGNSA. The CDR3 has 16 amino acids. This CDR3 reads CASSLGQNLAKNIQYF. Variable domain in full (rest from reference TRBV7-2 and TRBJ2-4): GAGVSQSPSNKVTEKGKDVELRCDPISGHTALYWYRQSLGQGLEFLIYFQGNSAPDKSGLPSDRFSAERTGGSVSTLTIQRTQQEDSAVYLCASSLGQNLAKNIQYFGAGTRLSVL.